Presented here are 18 T cell receptor beta chains from one specimen sequenced in a study of blood T cell repertoires in COVID-19. Generated by immunoSEQ multiplex PCR, the TCRdb table keeps only in-frame clones and is missing some. The sample shows 300,000 to 450,000 clones, roughly 87% of them seen only once. Sequenced input: PBMCs or T cells enriched from blood (not recorded which). The receptors shown here come from a woman aged 25-40 years who had recovered from COVID-19.

The rearrangement uses TRBV5-1 and TRBJ1-4; 7 positions agree with TRBD1. V was clipped by 2 bases and J by 7 bases; unmatched bases: 8. The CDR3 totals 15 residues. The germline V gene has CDR1 SGHRS and CDR2 YFSETQ. The CDR3 nucleotides read TGCGCCAGCAGCTTAACAGGGGATGTGGGTGAAAAACTGTTTTTT. Its translation is CASSLTGDVGEKLFF.

V usage is TRBV15 and J usage is TRBJ1-1, with TRBD1 as a possible D gene (6 bases). Germline V CDR1 and CDR2: LNHNV, YYDKDF (reference sequence). This CDR3 is 14 amino acids long. V was trimmed by 0 bases and J by 1 base, leaving 6 bases between them. The CDR3 DNA follows: TGTGCCACCAGCAGAGAACAGGGGAACACTGAAGCTTTCTTT. Translation gives CATSREQGNTEAFF.

The genes are TRBV5-1 and TRBJ2-2; D remains ambiguous. The CDR3 covers 14 residues. Germline CDR1 reads SGHRS; CDR2 reads YFSETQ. V was shortened by 1 base and J by 1 base, with 5 bases between the two germline ends. The CDR3, as DNA: TGCGCCAGCAGCTTGATATTGAACACCGGGGAGCTGTTTTTT. It is translated as CASSLILNTGELFF.

The chain carries TRBV5-1 and TRBJ2-3; D ambiguous. The CDR3 length is 12 residues. The V gene lost 5 bases and the J gene lost 3 bases, with 7 bases spanning the gap. Germline V gene data show CDR1 as SGHRS and CDR2 as YFSETQ. The CDR3 nucleotides read TGCGCCAGCAGTTTCTCGACAGATACGCAGTATTTT. It yields the protein CASSFSTDTQYF. The complete variable domain, with remaining parts taken from reference TRBV5-1 and TRBJ2-3, reads KAGVTQTPRYLIKTRGQQVTLSCSPISGHRSVSWYQQTPGQGLQFLFEYFSETQRNKGNFPGRFSGRQFSNSRSEMNVSTLELGDSALYLCASSFSTDTQYFGPGTRLTVL.

V usage is TRBV3-1 (or the pseudogene TRBV3-2) and J usage is TRBJ2-1; 9 nucleotides agree with TRBD2. The CDR3 has 17 residues. After removal of 3 bases from V and 0 bases from J, the junction contained 6 bases not matched to a gene. CDR1 and CDR2 from the germline V gene are LGHDT and YNNKEL (reference sequence). CDR3 sequence: CASSHGPRGGSYNEQFF. DNA for the CDR3: TGTGCCAGCAGCCACGGGCCGCGGGGGGGCTCCTACAATGAGCAGTTCTTC.

CDR3 protein: CASSREPGIGETQYF. The DNA of the CDR3 is TGTGCCAGCTCACGCGAGCCAGGAATAGGAGAGACCCAGTACTTC. The V and J genes are TRBV18 and TRBJ2-5; no clear D gene. Looked up from germline, CDR1 is KGHSH and CDR2 is LQKENI. The germline V and J ends were trimmed by 4 bases and 4 bases, with 16 bases remaining between them. There are 15 residues in the CDR3. The whole variable domain, filled in from reference TRBV18 and TRBJ2-5, reads NAGVMQNPRHLVRRRGQEARLRCSPMKGHSHVYWYRQLPEEGLKFMVYLQKENIIDESGMPKERFSAEFPKEGPSILRIQQVVRGDSAAYFCASSREPGIGETQYFGPGTRLLVL.

V is TRBV7-9 and J is TRBJ1-4; 8 positions match TRBD1. CDR3 size: 14 residues. Germline CDR1 reads SEHNR; CDR2 reads FQNEAQ (reference sequence). Trimming took 7 bases from V and 0 from J; bases not matched to a gene: 1. The CDR3 DNA is TGTGCCAGCACACAGGGGGCAACTAATGAAAAACTGTTTTTT. Its translation: CASTQGATNEKLFF.

In the case of this clone: This specimen includes other DNA sequences encoding the same CDR3. The rearrangement uses TRBV28 and TRBJ1-1; tentatively, D is TRBD1 (5 bases). From germline, CDR1 is MDHEN and CDR2 SYDVKM. Trimming took off 6 bases at V and 5 bases at J, with 10 bases between the two ends. The CDR3 has 12 amino acids. CDR3 in amino acids: CASSLRGTEAFF. CDR3 coding DNA: TGTGCCAGCAGCCTACGGGGGACTGAAGCTTTCTTT.

The J gene is TRBJ1-2, the V gene TRBV30, with 7 bases fitting TRBD1. Germline V gene data show CDR1 as GTSNPN and CDR2 as SVGIG (reference sequence). This CDR3 spans 13 amino acids. V was clipped by 7 bases and J by 0 bases; unmatched bases: 5. The CDR3: CASTGLANYGYTF. CDR3 bases: TGTGCCTCGACAGGGCTCGCTAACTATGGCTACACCTTC.

This clone has just one count. The V call is TRBV11-2, the J call TRBJ2-3; 9 nucleotides match TRBD2. The V and J ends lost 5 bases and 1 base, in that order; junction bases with no gene match: 4. The CDR3 sequence is 15 residues long. CDR1 and CDR2 from the germline V gene are SGHAT and FQNNGV. CDR3 residues: CASSPRLAGTDTQYF. CDR3 nucleotides: TGTGCCAGCAGCCCCCGACTAGCGGGCACAGATACGCAGTATTTT.

The chain is built from TRBV2 and TRBJ1-3; D remains ambiguous. This CDR3 has 15 amino acids. The V end lost 4 bases, the J end lost 2 bases, and 12 bases lay between the germline ends. CDR1 and CDR2 (germline): SNHLY, FYNNEI. This CDR3 is CASSVTDGAGNTIYF. The CDR3 DNA reads TGTGCCAGCAGTGTAACCGACGGGGCTGGAAACACCATATATTTT.

This clone has just one count. CDR3: CASSTGGTGRDGYTF. CDR3 coding DNA: TGTGCCAGCAGCACCGGCGGGACAGGTAGAGATGGCTACACCTTC. V usage is TRBV5-6 and J usage is TRBJ1-2; 8 nucleotides match TRBD1. Germline CDR1 is SGHDT and CDR2 is YYEEEE. The CDR3 has 15 residues. J lost 6 bases, V lost 4 bases, and 11 bases had no gene match. Variable domain in full (rest from reference TRBV5-6 and TRBJ1-2): DAGVTQSPTHLIKTRGQQVTLRCSPKSGHDTVSWYQQALGQGPQFIFQYYEEEERQRGNFPDRFSGHQFPNYSSELNVNALLLGDSALYLCASSTGGTGRDGYTFGSGTRLTVV.

The rearrangement uses TRBV19 and TRBJ2-4, with D perhaps matching TRBD1 (6 bases). V was shortened by 3 bases and J by 0 bases, with 18 bases between the two germline ends. Germline CDR1 is LNHDA and CDR2 is SQIVND (reference sequence). This CDR3 has 18 amino acids. DNA for the CDR3: TGTGCCAGTAGTATGGAAGGGGGAACAGAACTAGCCAAAAACATTCAGTACTTC. Translated: CASSMEGGTELAKNIQYF.

The chain has TRBV28 and TRBJ2-2; the match to TRBD2 covers 12 bases. In germline, CDR1 is MDHEN, CDR2 SYDVKM. Germline trimming cut 5 bases from V and 5 bases from J; bases unmatched to any gene: 6. This CDR3 spans 16 amino acids. CDR3 sequence reads: CASSVLAGGWTGELFF. The CDR3 nucleotides read TGTGCCAGCAGTGTACTAGCGGGGGGTTGGACCGGGGAGCTGTTTTTT.

This clone showed up just once. The chain links TRBV6-1 to TRBJ1-6; no reliable D call. Deletions cut 2 bases from V and 9 bases from J, with 17 bases between. CDR1 is MNHNS and CDR2 is SASEGT in the germline V gene. The CDR3 has 16 residues. CDR3 sequence: CASSEMGADSGSPLHF. As DNA, the CDR3 is TGTGCCAGCAGTGAAATGGGAGCCGACTCTGGTTCACCCCTCCACTTT.

The chain carries TRBV28 and TRBJ2-2; 10 nucleotides agree with TRBD2. V gave up 5 bases and J gave up 0 bases; unmatched junction bases: 9. CDR1 is MDHEN and CDR2 is SYDVKM in the germline V gene. The CDR3 spans 18 residues. CDR3 residues: CASSTDLAGDPNTGELFF. CDR3 DNA: TGTGCCAGCAGTACGGACCTAGCGGGGGACCCGAACACCGGGGAGCTGTTTTTT.

The chain links TRBV10-3 to TRBJ2-5, with 10 bases matching TRBD2. The V and J ends lost 3 bases and 5 bases, in that order; junction bases with no gene match: 6. The CDR3 has 15 amino acids. Germline V CDR1 and CDR2: ENHRY, SYGVKD. CDR3: CAISDPGLASETQYF. The CDR3 nucleotides read TGTGCCATCAGTGACCCGGGACTAGCGAGTGAGACCCAGTACTTC.

The rearrangement joins TRBV5-1 to TRBJ1-1; 7 bases agree with TRBD1. The J segment lost 2 bases and the V segment lost 2 bases, leaving 6 bases of the junction unmatched. Germline V gives CDR1 SGHRS, CDR2 YFSETQ. The CDR3 sequence is 15 residues long. CDR3 coding DNA: TGCGCCAGCAGCTTCGTGACAGGGATCAACACTGAAGCTTTCTTT. It yields the protein CASSFVTGINTEAFF.